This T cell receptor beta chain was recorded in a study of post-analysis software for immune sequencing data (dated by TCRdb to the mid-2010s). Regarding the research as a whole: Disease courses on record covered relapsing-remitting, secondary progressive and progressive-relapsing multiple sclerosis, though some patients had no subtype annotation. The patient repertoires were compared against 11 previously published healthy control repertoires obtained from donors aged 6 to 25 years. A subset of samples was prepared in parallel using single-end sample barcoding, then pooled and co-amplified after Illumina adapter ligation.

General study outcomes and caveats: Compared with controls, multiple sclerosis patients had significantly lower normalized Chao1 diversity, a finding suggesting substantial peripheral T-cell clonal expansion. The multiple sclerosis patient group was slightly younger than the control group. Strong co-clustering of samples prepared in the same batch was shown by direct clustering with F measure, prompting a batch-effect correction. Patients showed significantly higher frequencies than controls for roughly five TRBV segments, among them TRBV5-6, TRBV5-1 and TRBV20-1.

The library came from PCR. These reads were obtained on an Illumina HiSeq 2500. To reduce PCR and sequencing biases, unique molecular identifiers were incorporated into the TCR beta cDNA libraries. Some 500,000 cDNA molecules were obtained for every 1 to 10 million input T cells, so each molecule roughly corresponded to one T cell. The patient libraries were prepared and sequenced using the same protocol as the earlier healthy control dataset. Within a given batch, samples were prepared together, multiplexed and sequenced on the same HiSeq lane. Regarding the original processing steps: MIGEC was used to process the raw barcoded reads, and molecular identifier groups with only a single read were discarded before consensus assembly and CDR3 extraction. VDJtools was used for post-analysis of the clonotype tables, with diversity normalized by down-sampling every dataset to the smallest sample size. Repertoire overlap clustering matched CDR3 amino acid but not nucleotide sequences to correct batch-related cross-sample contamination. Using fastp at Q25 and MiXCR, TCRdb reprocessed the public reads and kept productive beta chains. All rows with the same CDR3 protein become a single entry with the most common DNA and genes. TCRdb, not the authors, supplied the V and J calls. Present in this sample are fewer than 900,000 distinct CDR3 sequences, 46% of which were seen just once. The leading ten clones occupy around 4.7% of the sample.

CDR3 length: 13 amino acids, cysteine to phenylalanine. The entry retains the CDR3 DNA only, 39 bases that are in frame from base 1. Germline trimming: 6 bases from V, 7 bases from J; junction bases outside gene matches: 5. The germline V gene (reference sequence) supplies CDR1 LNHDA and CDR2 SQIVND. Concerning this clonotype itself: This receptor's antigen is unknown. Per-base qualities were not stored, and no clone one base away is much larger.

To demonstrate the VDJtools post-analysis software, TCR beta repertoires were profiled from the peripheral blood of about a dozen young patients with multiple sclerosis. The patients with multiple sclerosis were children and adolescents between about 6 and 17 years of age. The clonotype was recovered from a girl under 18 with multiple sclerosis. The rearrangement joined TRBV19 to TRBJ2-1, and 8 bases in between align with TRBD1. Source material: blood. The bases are TGTGCCAGTAGCCTCAGGGGGCGGAATGAGCAGTTCTTC. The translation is CASSLRGRNEQFF. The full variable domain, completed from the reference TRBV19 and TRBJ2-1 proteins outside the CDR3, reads DGGITQSPKYLFRKEGQNVTLSCEQNLNHDAMYWYRQDPGQGLRLIYYSQIVNDFQKGDIAEGYSVSREKKESFPLTVTSAQKNPTAFYLCASSLRGRNEQFFGPGTRLTVL.